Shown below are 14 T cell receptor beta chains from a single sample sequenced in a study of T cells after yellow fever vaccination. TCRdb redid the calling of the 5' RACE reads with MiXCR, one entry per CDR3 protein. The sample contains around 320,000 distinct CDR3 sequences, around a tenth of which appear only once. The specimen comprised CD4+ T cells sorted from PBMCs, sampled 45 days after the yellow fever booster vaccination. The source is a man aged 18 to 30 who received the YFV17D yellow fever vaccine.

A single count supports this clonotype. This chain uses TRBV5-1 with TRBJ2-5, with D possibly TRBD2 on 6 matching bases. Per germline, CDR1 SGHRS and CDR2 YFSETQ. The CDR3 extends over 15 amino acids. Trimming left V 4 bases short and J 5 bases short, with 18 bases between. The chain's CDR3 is CASSRGDSRAETQYF. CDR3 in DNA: TGCGCCAGCAGCAGAGGGGACTCCAGGGCCGAGACCCAGTACTTC.

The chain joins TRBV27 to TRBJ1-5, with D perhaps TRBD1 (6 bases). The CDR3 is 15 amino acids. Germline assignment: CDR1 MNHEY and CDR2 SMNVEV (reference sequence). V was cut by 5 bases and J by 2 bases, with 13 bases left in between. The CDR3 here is CASSARGPGNQPQHF. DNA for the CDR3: TGTGCCAGCAGTGCCCGGGGGCCTGGCAATCAGCCCCAGCATTTT.

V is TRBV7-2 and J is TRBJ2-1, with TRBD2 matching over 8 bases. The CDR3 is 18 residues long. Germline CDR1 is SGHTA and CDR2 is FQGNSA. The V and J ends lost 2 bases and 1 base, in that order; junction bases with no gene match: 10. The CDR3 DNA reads TGTGCCAGCAGCTTACGAATGCTAGCGGGCACATCCTACAATGAGCAGTTCTTC. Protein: CASSLRMLAGTSYNEQFF.

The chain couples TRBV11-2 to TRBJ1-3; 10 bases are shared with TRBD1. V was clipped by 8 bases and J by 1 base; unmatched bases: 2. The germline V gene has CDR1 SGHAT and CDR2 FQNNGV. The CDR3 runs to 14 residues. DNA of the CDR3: TGTGCCAGCGGGACAGGGGCGTCTGGAAACACCATATATTTT. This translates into CASGTGASGNTIYF. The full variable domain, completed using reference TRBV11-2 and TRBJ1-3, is EAGVAQSPRYKIIEKRQSVAFWCNPISGHATLYWYQQILGQGPKLLIQFQNNGVVDDSQLPKDRFSAERLKGVDSTLKIQPAKLEDSAVYLCASGTGASGNTIYFGEGSWLTVV.

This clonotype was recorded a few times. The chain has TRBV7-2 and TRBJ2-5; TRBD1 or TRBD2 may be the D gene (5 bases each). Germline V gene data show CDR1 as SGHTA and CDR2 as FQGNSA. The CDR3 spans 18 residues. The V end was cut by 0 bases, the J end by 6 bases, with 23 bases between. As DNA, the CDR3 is TGTGCCAGCAGCTTAGCGGGCGTGAGGGGTAATGTAATAAAGACCCAGTACTTC. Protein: CASSLAGVRGNVIKTQYF. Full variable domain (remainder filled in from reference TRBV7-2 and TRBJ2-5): GAGVSQSPSNKVTEKGKDVELRCDPISGHTALYWYRQSLGQGLEFLIYFQGNSAPDKSGLPSDRFSAERTGGSVSTLTIQRTQQEDSAVYLCASSLAGVRGNVIKTQYFGPGTRLLVL.

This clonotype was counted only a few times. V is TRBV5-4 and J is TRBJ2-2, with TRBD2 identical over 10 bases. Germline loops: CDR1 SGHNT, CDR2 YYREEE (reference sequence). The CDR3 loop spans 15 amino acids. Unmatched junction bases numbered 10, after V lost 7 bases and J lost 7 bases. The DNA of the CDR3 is TGTGCCAGCCACATAGCGGGGGGCCCCGTCGGGGAGCTGTTTTTT. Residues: CASHIAGGPVGELFF.

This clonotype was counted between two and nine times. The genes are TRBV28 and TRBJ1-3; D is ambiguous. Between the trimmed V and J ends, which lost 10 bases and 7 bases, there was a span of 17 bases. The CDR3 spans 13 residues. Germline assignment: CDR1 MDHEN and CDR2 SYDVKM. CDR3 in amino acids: CATLTAGVNTIYF. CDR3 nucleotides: TGTGCCACGCTAACCGCGGGTGTGAACACCATATATTTT.

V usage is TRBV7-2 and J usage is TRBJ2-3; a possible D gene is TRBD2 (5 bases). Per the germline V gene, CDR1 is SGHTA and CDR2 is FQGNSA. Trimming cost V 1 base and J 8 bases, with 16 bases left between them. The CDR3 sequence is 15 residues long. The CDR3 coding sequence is TGTGCCAGCAGCTTAGGAGAGGGTTGGGCCGGTACGCAGTATTTT. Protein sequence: CASSLGEGWAGTQYF.

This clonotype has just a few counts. The CDR3 DNA is TGCGCCAGCAGCTTGGCCGGCCCCTCCTACGAGCAGTACTTC. Protein product: CASSLAGPSYEQYF. The chain uses TRBV5-1 and TRBJ2-7; D remains ambiguous. Germline assignment: CDR1 SGHRS and CDR2 YFSETQ. The CDR3 has 14 amino acids. Trimming took 0 bases from V and 0 from J, leaving 7 bases between them.

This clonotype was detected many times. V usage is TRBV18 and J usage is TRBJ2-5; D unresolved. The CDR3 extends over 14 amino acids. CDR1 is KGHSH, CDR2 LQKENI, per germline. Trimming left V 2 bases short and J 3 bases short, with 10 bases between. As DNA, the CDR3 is TGTGCCAGCTCACCATCTTATCTAGAAGAGACCCAGTACTTC. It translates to CASSPSYLEETQYF.

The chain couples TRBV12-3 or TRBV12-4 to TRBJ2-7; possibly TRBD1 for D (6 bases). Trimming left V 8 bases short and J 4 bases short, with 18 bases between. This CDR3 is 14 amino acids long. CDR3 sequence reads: CASGHGTTGYEQYV. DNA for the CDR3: TGTGCCAGCGGTCACGGGACAACCGGGTACGAGCAGTACGTC.

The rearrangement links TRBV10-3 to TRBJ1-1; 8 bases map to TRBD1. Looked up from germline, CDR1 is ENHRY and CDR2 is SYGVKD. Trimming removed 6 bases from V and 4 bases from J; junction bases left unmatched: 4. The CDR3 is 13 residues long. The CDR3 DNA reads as TGTGCCATCAGCCAAACAGGGGGCACTGAAGCTTTCTTT. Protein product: CAISQTGGTEAFF.

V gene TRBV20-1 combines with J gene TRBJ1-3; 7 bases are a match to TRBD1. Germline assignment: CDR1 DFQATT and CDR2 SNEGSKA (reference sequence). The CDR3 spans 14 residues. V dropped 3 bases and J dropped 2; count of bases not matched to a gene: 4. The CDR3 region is CSARTGTAGNTIYF. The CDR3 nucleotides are TGCAGTGCTAGGACCGGGACAGCTGGAAACACCATATATTTT.

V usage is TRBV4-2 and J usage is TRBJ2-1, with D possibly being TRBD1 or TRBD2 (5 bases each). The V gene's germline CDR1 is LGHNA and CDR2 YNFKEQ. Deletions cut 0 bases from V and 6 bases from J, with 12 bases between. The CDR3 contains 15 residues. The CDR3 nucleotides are TGTGCCAGCAGCCAAGAAGGGGCTAGCTTCAATGAGCAGTTCTTC. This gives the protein CASSQEGASFNEQFF.